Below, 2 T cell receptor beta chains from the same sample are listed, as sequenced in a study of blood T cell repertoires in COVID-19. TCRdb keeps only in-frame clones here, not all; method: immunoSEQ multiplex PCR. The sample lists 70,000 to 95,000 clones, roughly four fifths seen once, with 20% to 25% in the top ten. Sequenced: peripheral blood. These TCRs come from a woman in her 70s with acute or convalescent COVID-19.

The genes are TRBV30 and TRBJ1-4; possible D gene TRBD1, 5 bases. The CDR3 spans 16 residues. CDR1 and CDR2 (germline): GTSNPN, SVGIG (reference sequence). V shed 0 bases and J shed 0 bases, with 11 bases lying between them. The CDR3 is CAWSVRWGATNEKLFF. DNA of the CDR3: TGTGCCTGGAGTGTACGTTGGGGGGCAACTAATGAAAAACTGTTTTTT.

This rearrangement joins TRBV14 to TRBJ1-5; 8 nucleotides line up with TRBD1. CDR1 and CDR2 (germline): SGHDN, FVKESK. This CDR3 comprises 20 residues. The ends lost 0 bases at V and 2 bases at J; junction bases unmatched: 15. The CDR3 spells CASSQEVCRAGGVGNQPQHF. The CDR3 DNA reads TGTGCCAGCAGCCAAGAGGTTTGTCGGGCAGGGGGCGTCGGCAATCAGCCCCAGCATTTT.